This is a list of T cell receptor beta chains from one sample in a study of PD-1 blockade in classical Hodgkin lymphoma. Generated by immunoSEQ multiplex PCR, the TCRdb table keeps only in-frame clones and is missing some. This table holds some 93,000 clones, about nine tenths found once. Source: peripheral blood mononuclear cells (PBMCs), taken at baseline. These receptor sequences come from a human donor with classical Hodgkin lymphoma. Each CDR3 is given with its conserved first and last residue. The D gene is left open where the match is weak. A row's size may be missing; if present it is once, few, many or a size class.

d_call	v_call	j_call	clone_size	cdr3_aa	cdr3_nt
-	TRBV28	TRBJ1-1	-	CASSPGTATAEAFF	TGTGCCAGCAGTCCGGGGACCGCGACCGCTGAAGCTTTCTTT
-	TRBV10-3	TRBJ2-7	-	CAISDRSSYEQYF	TGTGCCATCAGTGACAGGAGCTCCTACGAGCAGTACTTC
-	TRBV5-1	TRBJ1-2	once	CASSLRTQGSTYGYTF	TGCGCCAGCAGCTTGAGGACTCAGGGGTCGACCTATGGCTACACCTTC
-	TRBV28	TRBJ1-5	few	CASRTQGLASNQPQHF	TGTGCCAGCAGGACACAGGGTCTTGCGAGCAATCAGCCCCAGCATTTT
TRBD2	TRBV4-1	TRBJ2-7	-	CASSPGLAGGSYEQYF	TGCGCCAGCAGCCCCGGGCTAGCGGGGGGGTCCTACGAGCAGTACTTC
-	TRBV5-1	TRBJ2-7	few	CASSTDGSYEQYF	TGCGCCAGCAGCACGGACGGATCCTACGAGCAGTACTTC
-	TRBV18	TRBJ2-2	-	CASSPRVSGELFF	TGTGCCAGCTCACCTAGGGTTTCCGGGGAGCTGTTTTTT
-	TRBV7-6	TRBJ2-1	-	CASSPSPTPQVSNEQFF	TGTGCCAGCAGCCCTAGCCCGACTCCCCAGGTTTCCAATGAGCAGTTCTTC
-	TRBV15	TRBJ1-1	-	CATGRTKGGNTEAFF	TGTGCCACCGGCCGGACAAAGGGCGGAAACACTGAAGCTTTCTTT
TRBD2	TRBV4-1	TRBJ2-2	-	CASSREGLANTGELFF	TGCGCCAGCAGCCGGGAGGGACTGGCTAACACCGGGGAGCTGTTTTTT
TRBD2	TRBV29-1	TRBJ2-7	-	CSASGTSFYEQYF	TGCAGCGCCTCCGGGACTAGTTTCTACGAGCAGTACTTC
TRBD1	TRBV11-2	TRBJ1-1	-	CASRTTGETEAFF	TGTGCCAGCAGAACGACAGGGGAAACTGAAGCTTTCTTT
-	TRBV11-2	TRBJ1-4	-	CASRPAGATNEKLFF	TGTGCCAGCAGACCCGCGGGGGCAACTAATGAAAAACTGTTTTTT
-	TRBV20-1	TRBJ1-2	-	CSASGVYTF	TGCAGTGCTTCAGGGGTCTACACCTTC
-	TRBV7-9	TRBJ2-2	-	CASSYSNGGTGELFF	TGTGCCAGCAGCTATTCAAATGGGGGCACCGGGGAGCTGTTTTTT
TRBD2	TRBV11-2	TRBJ2-7	-	CASSRELAGAYEQYF	TGTGCCAGCAGCCGAGAACTAGCGGGAGCCTACGAGCAGTACTTC
-	TRBV4-2	TRBJ1-1	-	CASSQEVNSGSTEAFF	TGTGCCAGCAGCCAAGAGGTCAATTCGGGTAGCACTGAAGCTTTCTTT
-	TRBV7-3	TRBJ2-1	-	CASSSRLGGTDNEQFF	TGTGCCAGCAGCTCGCGACTCGGAGGGACGGACAATGAGCAGTTCTTC
-	TRBV7-2	TRBJ1-2	-	CASSLGPGQARGYTF	TGTGCCAGCAGCTTAGGGCCAGGTCAAGCGAGGGGCTACACCTTC
-	TRBV7-9	TRBJ1-2	few	CASSRDGRGYTF	TGTGCCAGCAGCCGGGACGGGAGGGGCTACACCTTC
-	TRBV28	TRBJ1-3	-	CASSFGDRGAGNTIYF	TGTGCCAGCAGTTTTGGGGATCGGGGCGCTGGAAACACCATATATTTT
-	TRBV27	TRBJ2-1	-	CASLSQGDEQFF	TGTGCCAGCTTATCTCAGGGAGATGAGCAGTTCTTC
-	TRBV6-5	TRBJ2-2	-	CASSYSITGELFF	TGTGCCAGCAGTTACTCGATTACCGGGGAGCTGTTTTTT
-	TRBV2	TRBJ1-2	-	CASRPGPRVYGYTF	TGTGCCAGCAGACCGGGCCCCCGGGTCTATGGCTACACCTTC
-	TRBV28	TRBJ1-2	-	CASSFGRRINYGYTF	TGTGCCAGCAGTTTTGGGCGGAGGATTAACTATGGCTACACCTTC
-	TRBV2	TRBJ2-1	once	CASSGRANEQFF	TGTGCCAGCAGTGGTCGGGCAAATGAGCAGTTCTTC
-	TRBV28	TRBJ1-3	once	CASSLSVGGSGNTIYF	TGTGCCAGCAGTTTGTCGGTTGGGGGCTCTGGAAACACCATATATTTT
-	TRBV19	TRBJ2-7	-	CASSIGHSYEQYF	TGTGCCAGTAGTATAGGCCACTCCTACGAGCAGTACTTC
TRBD2	TRBV7-7	TRBJ2-5	-	CASSLGGRQETQYF	TGTGCTAGCAGCTTAGGCGGGAGACAAGAGACCCAGTACTTC
-	TRBV7-9	TRBJ1-5	-	CASSLARQPQHF	TGTGCCAGCAGCTTAGCGCGACAGCCCCAGCATTTT